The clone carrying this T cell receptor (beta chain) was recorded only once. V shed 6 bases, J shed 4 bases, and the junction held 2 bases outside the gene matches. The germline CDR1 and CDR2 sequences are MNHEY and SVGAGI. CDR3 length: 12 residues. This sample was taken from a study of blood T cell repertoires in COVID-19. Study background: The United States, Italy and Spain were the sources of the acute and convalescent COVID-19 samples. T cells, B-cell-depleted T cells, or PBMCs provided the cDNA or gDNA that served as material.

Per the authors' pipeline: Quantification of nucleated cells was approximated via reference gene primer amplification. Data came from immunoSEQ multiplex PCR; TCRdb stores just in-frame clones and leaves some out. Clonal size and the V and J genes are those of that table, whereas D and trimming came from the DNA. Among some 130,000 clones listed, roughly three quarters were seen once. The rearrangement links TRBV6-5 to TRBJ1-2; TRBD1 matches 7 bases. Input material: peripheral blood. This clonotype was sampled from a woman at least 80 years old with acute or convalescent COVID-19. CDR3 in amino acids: CASSPGGYGYTF. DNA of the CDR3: TGTGCCAGCAGCCCAGGGGGCTATGGCTACACCTTC.